This T cell receptor beta chain was captured by sequencing in a study of control samples from healthy donors and cancer patients. The data were produced by immunoSEQ multiplex PCR, yet TCRdb's version contains in-frame clones alone and is incomplete. The sample records 100,000 to 150,000 clones, around 87% being singletons. Germline V lookup: CDR1 LNHNV, CDR2 YYDKDF (reference sequence). V lost 0 bases and J lost 7, with 9 bases in between. The CDR3 length is 14 residues. This chain uses TRBV15 with TRBJ1-4, with a tentative D call TRBD1 (5 bases). The sequence derives from a man aged 40-55 years in good health. Specimen: blood. The CDR3 DNA reads TGTGCCACCAGCAGAGATCGGGGGGTTGAAAAACTGTTTTTT. Encoded protein: CATSRDRGVEKLFF.